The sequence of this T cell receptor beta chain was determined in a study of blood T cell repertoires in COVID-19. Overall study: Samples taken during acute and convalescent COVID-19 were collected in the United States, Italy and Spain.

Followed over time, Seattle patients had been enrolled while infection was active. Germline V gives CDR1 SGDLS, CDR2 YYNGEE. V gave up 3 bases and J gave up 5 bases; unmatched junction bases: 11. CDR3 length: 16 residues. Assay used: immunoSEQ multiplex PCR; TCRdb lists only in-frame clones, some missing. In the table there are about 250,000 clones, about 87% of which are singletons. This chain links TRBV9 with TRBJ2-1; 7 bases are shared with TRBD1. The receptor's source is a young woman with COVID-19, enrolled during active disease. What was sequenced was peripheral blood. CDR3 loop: CASSGHRGYVDNEQFF. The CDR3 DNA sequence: TGTGCCAGCAGCGGACACAGGGGCTATGTCGACAATGAGCAGTTCTTC.